The 15 T cell receptor beta chains in this list originate from one sample, sequenced in a study of blood T cell repertoires in COVID-19. TCRdb's copy holds only in-frame clones and misses some; the assay was immunoSEQ multiplex PCR. The sample lists 200,000 to 300,000 clones; 70% to 90% were seen once. The sequenced material came from peripheral blood. These receptors came from a man younger than 45 with active or convalescent COVID-19.

This chain uses TRBV4-1 with TRBJ2-3; TRBD1 matches 9 bases. The CDR3 contains 15 residues. Losses at the gene ends were 2 bases for V and 8 bases for J; bases not matched to a gene: 8. Germline V CDR1 and CDR2: MGHRA, YSYEKL. This CDR3 reads CASSQSGTGSSTQYF. CDR3 DNA: TGCGCCAGCAGCCAATCCGGGACAGGGTCTAGTACGCAGTATTTT.

The chain links TRBV5-4 to TRBJ2-7; 10 bases are a match to TRBD2. Germline trimming cut 0 bases from V and 2 bases from J; bases unmatched to any gene: 2. The V gene's germline CDR1 is SGHNT and CDR2 YYREEE (reference sequence). The CDR3 contains 15 residues. DNA for the CDR3: TGTGCCAGCAGCTTGGGAGGGACTAGCGCCTACGAGCAGTACTTC. Its protein is CASSLGGTSAYEQYF.

This clone was counted a single time. This chain links TRBV10-3 with TRBJ1-1, with D unclear. The length of the CDR3 is 12 residues. CDR1 is ENHRY, CDR2 SYGVKD, per germline. V lost 10 bases, J lost 1 base, and 10 bases lay in between. CDR3 in amino acids: CATQNKNTEAFF. The CDR3 DNA reads TGTGCCACCCAAAACAAGAACACTGAAGCTTTCTTT.

V gene TRBV27 combines with J gene TRBJ1-1; D possibly corresponds to TRBD1 (6 bases). Per germline, CDR1 MNHEY and CDR2 SMNVEV (reference sequence). V was clipped by 2 bases and J by 2 bases, with 12 bases between them. This CDR3 region has 15 residues. The CDR3 spells CASSLTQGVNTEAFF. The CDR3 DNA follows: TGTGCCAGCAGTTTAACACAGGGAGTTAACACTGAAGCTTTCTTT.

CDR3 sequence (DNA): TGTGCCAGCAGTGACAGGGACTCTGGAAACACCATATATTTT. Its translation is CASSDRDSGNTIYF. The chain employs TRBV2 and TRBJ1-3; D possibly corresponds to TRBD1 (5 bases). V was shortened by 3 bases and J by 0 bases, with 6 bases between the two germline ends. The CDR3 is made up of 14 amino acids. From germline, CDR1 is SNHLY and CDR2 FYNNEI.

The rearrangement links TRBV20-1 to TRBJ1-2, with a possible D match to TRBD1 (5 bases). Trimming cost V 6 bases and J 6 bases, with 5 bases left between them. CDR1 is DFQATT, CDR2 SNEGSKA, per germline (reference sequence). The CDR3 spans 9 residues. The CDR3 DNA reads as TGCAGTGCAGGGGATGGCTACACCTTC. Encoded protein: CSAGDGYTF.

This clone has a handful of counts. The chain employs TRBV19 and TRBJ1-5; 7 bases agree with TRBD1. The V gene's germline CDR1 is LNHDA and CDR2 SQIVND (reference sequence). The CDR3 sequence is 13 residues long. The junction had 3 bases not matched to a gene; V was cut back by 6 bases and J by 4 bases. For the CDR3, the DNA is TGTGCCAGTAGCCAGACAGGGAATCAGCCCCAGCATTTT. This codes for CASSQTGNQPQHF.

This chain uses TRBV3-1 (or the pseudogene TRBV3-2) with TRBJ1-1, with 9 bases that match TRBD1. There are 16 residues in the CDR3. The V gene end was trimmed by 4 bases and the J gene end by 6 bases; junction bases not matched to a gene: 12. Germline V gives CDR1 LGHDT, CDR2 YNNKEL (reference sequence). The CDR3 bases are TGTGCCAGCAGCCTTTCGCAGCGGGACAGGGTACCTGAAGCTTTCTTT. This sequence encodes CASSLSQRDRVPEAFF.

The chain uses TRBV15 and TRBJ2-7; 12 positions match TRBD2. The CDR3 is 15 residues long. The V segment lost 1 base and the J segment 5 bases; nucleotides outside the gene matches: 3. Germline V lookup: CDR1 LNHNV, CDR2 YYDKDF (reference sequence). CDR3 nucleotides: TGTGCCACCAGCAGAGGACTAGCGGGGGCTGACGAGCAGTACTTC. Translating it yields CATSRGLAGADEQYF.

The chain recombines TRBV3-1 (or the pseudogene TRBV3-2) with TRBJ2-1; TRBD2 matches at 8 bases. The trim removed 0 bases at V and 10 bases at J, leaving 5 bases unmatched. In germline, CDR1 is LGHDT, CDR2 YNNKEL (reference sequence). This CDR3 has 14 residues. CDR3 in DNA: TGTGCCAGCAGCCAAGAATCCAGCGGGAGAGAGCAGTTCTTC. Translation: CASSQESSGREQFF.

This clone has more than one count but fewer than ten. The rearrangement joins TRBV19 to TRBJ1-2; no clear D. V lost 7 bases to trimming and J lost 7 bases, with 16 bases between them. The CDR3 covers 13 residues. CDR1 LNHDA and CDR2 SQIVND come from the germline V gene (reference sequence). The CDR3 here is CASTERRVGGYTF. Written as DNA, the CDR3 is TGTGCCAGTACCGAGAGGCGGGTCGGTGGCTACACCTTC.

The chain joins TRBV5-1 to TRBJ2-7, with TRBD1 matching over 9 bases. Germline loops: CDR1 SGHRS, CDR2 YFSETQ. CDR3 length: 13 amino acids. V was pared by 9 bases and J by 4 bases, with 8 bases of the junction left unmatched. Here the CDR3 DNA reads TGCGCCACCTCGTGGGACAGGGATTACGAGCAGTACTTC. As protein: CATSWDRDYEQYF.

A remark on this clone: At one end the junction does not follow the germline gene, possibly because of a read error. The CDR3: CASSLTGTGAFEAFF. In DNA form, the CDR3 reads TGCGCCAGCAGTTTGACCGGGACAGGGGCGTTCGAAGCTTTCTTT. This chain connects TRBV6-5 to TRBJ1-1; 10 bases agree with TRBD1. The CDR3 extends over 15 amino acids. The V gene's germline CDR1 is MNHEY and CDR2 SVGAGI.

The chain employs TRBV6-5 and TRBJ2-7; 10 bases agree with TRBD2. Trimming removed 8 bases from V and 5 bases from J; junction bases left unmatched: 9. CDR1 and CDR2 (germline): MNHEY, SVGAGI. The length of the CDR3 is 14 residues. CDR3 amino acids: CASCLAGAVNEQYF. The CDR3 coding sequence is TGTGCCAGCTGCCTAGCGGGGGCCGTGAACGAGCAGTACTTC.

This chain connects TRBV9 to TRBJ2-2; D remains ambiguous. Germline CDR1 and CDR2: SGDLS and YYNGEE. The CDR3 totals 13 residues. The V end was cut by 4 bases, the J end by 3 bases, with 7 bases between. CDR3 sequence: CASSNTYTGELFF. In DNA form, the CDR3 reads TGTGCCAGCAGCAACACCTACACCGGGGAGCTGTTTTTT.